These T cell receptor beta chains were read from a single sample in a study of cytomegalovirus exposure and HLA in healthy donors. Here immunoSEQ multiplex PCR was the method, and the copy in TCRdb shows in-frame clones only, minus some. This sample has 90,000 to 150,000 clones, with about four fifths found just once. Sequencing was done on a sample of PBMCs. The receptors were sampled from a woman aged 18-29 years in good health and CMV-seronegative. Each CDR3 is given with its conserved first and last residue. The D gene is left open where the match is weak. The size of a clone is reported for some rows only, either as once, few or many, or as a class for expanded clones.

. | TRBJ1-2 | . | TRBV19 | CASSISTGGYTF
. | TRBJ1-6 | . | TRBV9 | CASSPQGQGGSPLHF
. | TRBJ2-5 | . | TRBV7-9 | CASRSGDPKETQYF
. | TRBJ1-2 | . | TRBV5-5 | CASSLAPQRTNYGYTF
. | TRBJ2-1 | TRBD2 | TRBV29-1 | CSVRGLAGESDYNEQFF
. | TRBJ2-7 | TRBD1 | TRBV23-1 | CANALGTGPYEQYF
once | TRBJ1-1 | . | TRBV29-1 | CSASLDEPAGREAFF
. | TRBJ2-7 | . | TRBV18 | CASSPHPGYTEQYF
. | TRBJ2-1 | TRBD1 | TRBV10-3 | CAISSQGLALNEQFF
. | TRBJ1-3 | . | TRBV6-1 | CASSEPSRVLGNTIYF
. | TRBJ1-1 | . | TRBV6-6 | CASSLYQANTEAFF
. | TRBJ2-7 | . | TRBV6-6 | CASSYSVAGYEQYF
few | TRBJ2-7 | TRBD1 | TRBV25-1 | CASGPSGTGVHEQYF
once | TRBJ2-1 | TRBD1 | TRBV5-4 | CASSPPGSGQGGNEQFF
. | TRBJ2-2 | . | TRBV19 | CASRIRGNTGELFF
. | TRBJ1-2 | TRBD1 | TRBV6-1 | CASSQGAFYGYTF
. | TRBJ2-5 | . | TRBV29-1 | CSVSRPGVGETQYF
. | TRBJ2-7 | TRBD1 | TRBV4-1 | CASSRGDRLNYEQYF
. | TRBJ2-6 | . | TRBV5-4 | CASSFGGTAGANGLTF
. | TRBJ2-3 | TRBD2 | TRBV27 | CASSSLRGESTDTQYF
. | TRBJ2-3 | . | TRBV4-1 | CASSQGGTPDTQYF
once | TRBJ1-2 | . | TRBV2 | CASSERRDYGYTF
. | TRBJ2-2 | . | TRBV18 | CASSPGRFTGELFF
. | TRBJ1-5 | . | TRBV18 | CASSPPGQTWPQHF
. | TRBJ1-1 | . | TRBV7-2 | CASSLVIDTEAFF
. | TRBJ2-7 | . | TRBV7-8 | CASSLGATTYYEQYF
. | TRBJ1-5 | . | TRBV7-3 | CASSFNRAQGQPQHF
. | TRBJ2-5 | . | TRBV4-1 | CASSQVPGFQETQYF
. | TRBJ1-1 | . | TRBV18 | CASSLQTNTEAFF
. | TRBJ2-1 | TRBD2 | TRBV7-8 | CASSSGLAGASSYNEQFF
. | TRBJ2-1 | TRBD1 | TRBV18 | CASSPLDGQDSYNEQFF
. | TRBJ1-6 | . | TRBV9 | CASSVDPGVGSPLHF
. | TRBJ1-6 | TRBD1 | TRBV15 | CATSPYGQGNSPLHF
. | TRBJ2-7 | . | TRBV28 | CASTEAGSSSYEQYF
. | TRBJ1-6 | . | TRBV4-1 | CASSQDRGRPLHF
. | TRBJ1-1 | TRBD1 | TRBV5-1 | CASSHNGPGTGEAFF
. | TRBJ2-7 | . | TRBV6-1 | CASSYRTTTYEQYF
. | TRBJ1-1 | . | TRBV27 | CASSLYGGAGEAFF
. | TRBJ1-6 | TRBD1 | TRBV27 | CASSITGVSYNSPLHF
. | TRBJ1-1 | . | TRBV2 | CASSPEAFF
. | TRBJ2-1 | TRBD1 | TRBV4-3 | CASSQDWRDRAYNEQFF
once | TRBJ2-7 | . | TRBV11-3 | CASSTTVGGEQYF
. | TRBJ2-7 | TRBD1 | TRBV5-4 | CASSTDRGFYEQYF
. | TRBJ2-2 | . | TRBV15 | CATSRGHGNTGELFF
. | TRBJ2-2 | . | TRBV9 | CASRRTVNTGELFF
. | TRBJ2-2 | . | TRBV21-1 | CASSKDPGTGELFF
. | TRBJ1-4 | TRBD1 | TRBV5-6 | CASSPRVPGQGLGEKLFF
few | TRBJ2-2 | TRBD1 | TRBV11-3 | CASSPGQANTGELFF
. | TRBJ2-1 | . | TRBV9 | CASSDAGSYNEQFF
. | TRBJ1-1 | . | TRBV6-4 | CASSDSVQFEF
. | TRBJ1-2 | . | TRBV7-9 | CASSPRRGGATIGYTF